The rows below give T cell receptor beta chains drawn from one sample of a study of T cell responses to AZD1222 COVID-19 vaccine. Sequencing used immunoSEQ multiplex PCR; TCRdb keeps in-frame clones, though not all of them. The sample lists approximately 110,000 clones; over 75% were seen once. The sample consisted of peripheral blood, taken on day 0 of AZD1222 vaccination. Receptors were obtained from an adult in good health. CDR3s include the opening cysteine and the closing phenylalanine or tryptophan. The D gene is left open where the match is weak. Size values are once, few and many counts, or a class for expanded clones, and some rows have none.

D gene: NA
J gene: TRBJ1-2
V gene: TRBV7-9
clone size: NA
CDR3 DNA: TGTGCCAGCAGCCGAGGGAGTGATGGCTACACCTTC
CDR3 protein: CASSRGSDGYTF

D gene: TRBD1
J gene: TRBJ2-2
V gene: TRBV6-5
clone size: once
CDR3 DNA: TGTGCCAGCAGTTACTCGGACAGGGGGAACACCGGGGAGCTGTTTTTT
CDR3 protein: CASSYSDRGNTGELFF

D gene: NA
J gene: TRBJ2-2
V gene: TRBV7-9
clone size: once
CDR3 DNA: TGTGCCAGCAGTAAAGGCCCCCTGGGGGGAGGAAGCACCGGGGAGCTGTTTTTT
CDR3 protein: CASSKGPLGGGSTGELFF

D gene: NA
J gene: TRBJ2-1
V gene: TRBV14
clone size: NA
CDR3 DNA: TGTGCCAGCAGCCACCTACAGGGAGTGGAGGGTCACAATGAGCAGTTCTTC
CDR3 protein: CASSHLQGVEGHNEQFF

D gene: TRBD2
J gene: TRBJ2-7
V gene: TRBV7-2
clone size: NA
CDR3 DNA: TGTGCCAGCAGCTTAGGTTCTGCGGGAGTCTACGAGCAGTACTTC
CDR3 protein: CASSLGSAGVYEQYF

D gene: NA
J gene: TRBJ2-7
V gene: TRBV19
clone size: NA
CDR3 DNA: TGTGCCAGTTCGATTAGCGTAACGACATCCTACGAGCAGTACTTC
CDR3 protein: CASSISVTTSYEQYF

D gene: NA
J gene: TRBJ1-4
V gene: TRBV28
clone size: NA
CDR3 DNA: TGTGCCAGCAGTGTGGGGGGCACTAATGAAAAACTGTTTTTT
CDR3 protein: CASSVGGTNEKLFF

D gene: NA
J gene: TRBJ2-7
V gene: TRBV28
clone size: NA
CDR3 DNA: TGTGCCAGCAGTCCTGGTTGGGGGGATCCCCGGAGGACCTACGAGCAGTACTTC
CDR3 protein: CASSPGWGDPRRTYEQYF

D gene: TRBD2
J gene: TRBJ2-4
V gene: TRBV10-3
clone size: NA
CDR3 DNA: TGTGCCATCAGTGACCCACGGGGGCTAGCGGGAAGCATTCAGTACTTC
CDR3 protein: CAISDPRGLAGSIQYF

D gene: NA
J gene: TRBJ1-5
V gene: TRBV7-6
clone size: NA
CDR3 DNA: TGTGCCAGCAGTGCATACTCAGGGAACAATCAGCCCCAGCATTTT
CDR3 protein: CASSAYSGNNQPQHF

D gene: TRBD2
J gene: TRBJ2-1
V gene: TRBV6-4
clone size: NA
CDR3 DNA: TGTGCCAGCAGTGACTCCCTAGCGGGGTACAATGAGCAGTTCTTC
CDR3 protein: CASSDSLAGYNEQFF

D gene: TRBD2
J gene: TRBJ2-1
V gene: TRBV19
clone size: NA
CDR3 DNA: TGTGCCACGGCTAGCGGTCGGGTCTACAATGAGCAGTTCTTC
CDR3 protein: CATASGRVYNEQFF

D gene: NA
J gene: TRBJ1-5
V gene: TRBV10-3
clone size: NA
CDR3 DNA: TGTGCCATCAGTGAAGACGGTGATCAGCCCCAGCATTTT
CDR3 protein: CAISEDGDQPQHF

D gene: TRBD1
J gene: TRBJ2-7
V gene: TRBV6-5
clone size: once
CDR3 DNA: TGTGCCAACAGGGGACAGAGGCACTACGAGCAGTACTTC
CDR3 protein: CANRGQRHYEQYF

D gene: NA
J gene: TRBJ2-7
V gene: TRBV29-1
clone size: NA
CDR3 DNA: TGCAGCGTACTCAAGCTCCGGGACCGGACCTACGAGCAGTACTTC
CDR3 protein: CSVLKLRDRTYEQYF

D gene: NA
J gene: TRBJ2-7
V gene: TRBV28
clone size: NA
CDR3 DNA: TGTGCCAGCAGTTTTGCACGAGGGCTCGAGCAGTACTTC
CDR3 protein: CASSFARGLEQYF

D gene: NA
J gene: TRBJ1-5
V gene: TRBV10-3
clone size: NA
CDR3 DNA: TGTGCCATCAGTGAGGGGGACACAAATAATCAGCCCCAGCATTTT
CDR3 protein: CAISEGDTNNQPQHF

D gene: TRBD1
J gene: TRBJ2-7
V gene: TRBV4-1
clone size: once
CDR3 DNA: TGCGCCAGCAGCCAAGATGGGGGCTGGACAGGGGCCGAGCAGTACTTC
CDR3 protein: CASSQDGGWTGAEQYF

D gene: NA
J gene: TRBJ2-3
V gene: TRBV5-8
clone size: NA
CDR3 DNA: TGTGCCAGCAGCTCAGGTGTTCGCACAGATACGCAGTATTTT
CDR3 protein: CASSSGVRTDTQYF

D gene: TRBD2
J gene: TRBJ2-1
V gene: TRBV19
clone size: NA
CDR3 DNA: TGTGCCACCGGGACTAGCGGGACATCCTACAATGAGCAGTTCTTC
CDR3 protein: CATGTSGTSYNEQFF

D gene: TRBD2
J gene: TRBJ2-1
V gene: TRBV28
clone size: few
CDR3 DNA: TGTGCCAGCAGGAAGATGGGACTAGCCGCCGACAATGAGCAGTTCTTC
CDR3 protein: CASRKMGLAADNEQFF

D gene: NA
J gene: TRBJ1-2
V gene: TRBV9
clone size: once
CDR3 DNA: TGTGCCAGCACCATCGATGGGGGGGACTATGGCTACACCTTC
CDR3 protein: CASTIDGGDYGYTF

D gene: NA
J gene: TRBJ2-3
V gene: TRBV6-1
clone size: NA
CDR3 DNA: TGTGCCAGCAGTGAAGTTCCCACAGATACGCAGTATTTT
CDR3 protein: CASSEVPTDTQYF

D gene: NA
J gene: TRBJ1-5
V gene: TRBV10-2
clone size: NA
CDR3 DNA: TGCGCCAGCAGTGACCGAAATTCGGATCAGCCCCAGCATTTT
CDR3 protein: CASSDRNSDQPQHF

D gene: TRBD2
J gene: TRBJ2-1
V gene: TRBV19
clone size: once
CDR3 DNA: TGTGCCAGTAGTATAGGGGGTAGCGGGTACGAAAATGAGCAGTTCTTC
CDR3 protein: CASSIGGSGYENEQFF

D gene: TRBD1
J gene: TRBJ1-4
V gene: TRBV6-5
clone size: once
CDR3 DNA: TGTGCCAGCAGCGCGACAGGGGGCTGGGAAAAACTGTTTTTT
CDR3 protein: CASSATGGWEKLFF

D gene: TRBD1
J gene: TRBJ2-1
V gene: TRBV6-5
clone size: once
CDR3 DNA: TGTGCCAGCAGTTTGGACAGGGGGCTTGAGAATGAGCAGTTCTTC
CDR3 protein: CASSLDRGLENEQFF

D gene: TRBD2
J gene: TRBJ2-1
V gene: TRBV6-5
clone size: NA
CDR3 DNA: TGTGCCAGCGGGGGGTTAGCGGGAGGGCACAATGAGCAGTTCTTC
CDR3 protein: CASGGLAGGHNEQFF

D gene: NA
J gene: TRBJ1-1
V gene: TRBV3-1/TRBV3-2
clone size: few
CDR3 DNA: TGTGCCAGCAGACCCGGGACATCCATGAACACTGAAGCTTTCTTT
CDR3 protein: CASRPGTSMNTEAFF

D gene: NA
J gene: TRBJ1-5
V gene: TRBV7-2
clone size: NA
CDR3 DNA: TGTGCCAGCAGCCCCCTGGGGTTGAATCAGCCCCAGCATTTT
CDR3 protein: CASSPLGLNQPQHF

D gene: NA
J gene: TRBJ1-5
V gene: TRBV7-8
clone size: NA
CDR3 DNA: TGTGCCAGCAGCTTACGGGAATCCGGGGGCAATCAGCCCCAGCATTTT
CDR3 protein: CASSLRESGGNQPQHF

D gene: NA
J gene: TRBJ2-7
V gene: TRBV19
clone size: NA
CDR3 DNA: TGTGCCAGTAGTATAGCAGGCAACAGGTACTCCTACGAGCAGTACTTC
CDR3 protein: CASSIAGNRYSYEQYF

D gene: NA
J gene: TRBJ1-2
V gene: TRBV5-1
clone size: NA
CDR3 DNA: TGCGCCAGCAGCTTGGCCTTGGGGCTTGGCTACACCTTC
CDR3 protein: CASSLALGLGYTF

D gene: NA
J gene: TRBJ2-3
V gene: TRBV29-1
clone size: NA
CDR3 DNA: TGCAGCGTTGTCCCAAGCACAGATACGCAGTATTTT
CDR3 protein: CSVVPSTDTQYF

D gene: NA
J gene: TRBJ2-1
V gene: TRBV7-9
clone size: NA
CDR3 DNA: TGTGCCAGCAGCTTAGCGGGTGAGCAGTTCTTC
CDR3 protein: CASSLAGEQFF

D gene: TRBD2
J gene: TRBJ2-1
V gene: TRBV6-2/TRBV6-3
clone size: few
CDR3 DNA: TGTGCCAGCAGTTCCTCCGCGACTAGCAGATCCTACAATGAGCAGTTCTTC
CDR3 protein: CASSSSATSRSYNEQFF

D gene: TRBD2
J gene: TRBJ2-5
V gene: TRBV5-5
clone size: NA
CDR3 DNA: TGTGCCAGCCTCGTCGGGGGGTCAGAGACCCAGTACTTC
CDR3 protein: CASLVGGSETQYF

D gene: TRBD1
J gene: TRBJ2-1
V gene: TRBV28
clone size: NA
CDR3 DNA: TGTGCCAGCAGTTTTGATTTAATGGGACAGGGGTCGTTATTAGGCTCCTACAATGAGCAGTTCTTC
CDR3 protein: CASSFDLMGQGSLLGSYNEQFF

D gene: NA
J gene: TRBJ2-1
V gene: TRBV7-9
clone size: NA
CDR3 DNA: TGTGCCAGCAGCTTAATGGAGAACAATGAGCAGTTCTTC
CDR3 protein: CASSLMENNEQFF

D gene: NA
J gene: TRBJ2-7
V gene: TRBV2
clone size: NA
CDR3 DNA: TGTGCCAGCAGTGGGGGGTCTGTGTTAGAGCAGTACTTC
CDR3 protein: CASSGGSVLEQYF

D gene: NA
J gene: TRBJ1-2
V gene: TRBV3-1/TRBV3-2
clone size: NA
CDR3 DNA: TGTGCCAGCAGCCAGGACCTACAGGGAGTCTATGGCTACACCTTC
CDR3 protein: CASSQDLQGVYGYTF

D gene: TRBD2
J gene: TRBJ2-5
V gene: TRBV5-1
clone size: NA
CDR3 DNA: TGCGCCAGCAGCTCGAGCGGGGGCTACAAAACCCAGTACTTC
CDR3 protein: CASSSSGGYKTQYF

D gene: NA
J gene: TRBJ1-1
V gene: TRBV6-6
clone size: NA
CDR3 DNA: TGTGCCAGCTTATTAGGTAACACCATGAACACTGAAGCTTTCTTT
CDR3 protein: CASLLGNTMNTEAFF

D gene: TRBD2
J gene: TRBJ2-1
V gene: TRBV10-3
clone size: once
CDR3 DNA: TGTGCCATCAGTGAGAGAGCGGGGGGGCCAGGCGATGAGCAGTTCTTC
CDR3 protein: CAISERAGGPGDEQFF

D gene: NA
J gene: TRBJ1-1
V gene: TRBV14
clone size: NA
CDR3 DNA: TGTGCCAGCAGCCACCTCATTTTCGGGAACACTGAAGCTTTCTTT
CDR3 protein: CASSHLIFGNTEAFF

D gene: NA
J gene: TRBJ1-2
V gene: TRBV19
clone size: NA
CDR3 DNA: TGTGCCAGTAGTAAGAGCCTGGGACGCCACTATGGCTACACCTTC
CDR3 protein: CASSKSLGRHYGYTF

D gene: NA
J gene: TRBJ1-5
V gene: TRBV28
clone size: NA
CDR3 DNA: TGTGCCAGCCAACAACCCCAGGGGATCAATCAGCCCCAGCATTTT
CDR3 protein: CASQQPQGINQPQHF

D gene: TRBD1
J gene: TRBJ1-1
V gene: TRBV9
clone size: NA
CDR3 DNA: TGTGCCAGCAGCGATCCTCGGACAGGGGTAATACCTGAAGCTTTCTTT
CDR3 protein: CASSDPRTGVIPEAFF

D gene: NA
J gene: TRBJ1-2
V gene: TRBV3-1/TRBV3-2
clone size: once
CDR3 DNA: TGTGCCAGCAGCCAAGAAGTCTCAGGGAGGTATGGCTACACCTTC
CDR3 protein: CASSQEVSGRYGYTF

D gene: TRBD2
J gene: TRBJ2-1
V gene: TRBV3-1/TRBV3-2
clone size: NA
CDR3 DNA: TGTGCCAGCAGCCAAGATTGGAAACCTCCTATCCCGGGAGGGCACGAGCAGTTCTTC
CDR3 protein: CASSQDWKPPIPGGHEQFF

D gene: TRBD1
J gene: TRBJ2-7
V gene: TRBV7-8
clone size: NA
CDR3 DNA: TGTGCCAGCAGCCAGGGTGGGACAGGGGCCCACGAGCAGTACTTC
CDR3 protein: CASSQGGTGAHEQYF

D gene: TRBD1
J gene: TRBJ1-2
V gene: TRBV19
clone size: NA
CDR3 DNA: TGTGCCAGTAGTCCGCCAACGGGACAGGGTCTTGGCTACACCTTC
CDR3 protein: CASSPPTGQGLGYTF